This record looks at one T cell receptor beta chain sequence and its context. Its antigen remains unidentified. This specimen belongs to a study of T cells in localized non-small cell lung cancer. Whole-study results and caveats: Sequencing involved a lone tumor region, leaving heterogeneity possible. Longer overall survival was seen with higher T cell density measured in blood. The study detected a median roughly 56 of the top 100 tumor clones in adjacent lung. Highest T cell clonality was seen in uninvolved adjacent lung, surpassing that measured in tumor.

The repertoire was sequenced with immunoSEQ multiplex PCR; TCRdb's copy has only in-frame clones and lacks some. Of approximately 11,000 clones listed, roughly 82% were seen once; the top ten hold approximately 19%. From germline, CDR1 is MDHEN and CDR2 SYDVKM. The CDR3 loop spans 13 amino acids. Trimming removed 4 bases from V and 6 bases from J; junction bases left unmatched: 5. The chain links TRBV28 to TRBJ2-5; 7 bases are shared with TRBD1. Sequenced here: peripheral blood mononuclear cells, sampled before any cancer treatment. This receptor was obtained from a female donor aged 60 or older with stage II lung adenocarcinoma. The CDR3 DNA reads as TGTGCCAGCAGTTCCAGACAGGGAAAGACCCAGTACTTC. Encoded protein: CASSSRQGKTQYF.